The present T cell receptor (beta chain) was sequenced within a study of cytomegalovirus exposure and HLA in healthy donors. The wider study: Later analysis reported that the roughly 130 validation repertoires shared the platform of the approximately 670 first-cohort repertoires. Study outcomes and limitations: In vitro experiments confirmed that three CMV-associated chains were specific for CMV antigens.

This CDR3 region has 15 residues. V was clipped by 4 bases and J by 3 bases, with 17 bases between them. Germline loops: CDR1 SGDLS, CDR2 YYNGEE. This clone showed up just once. The antigen is not known. Libraries were prepared by immunoSEQ multiplex PCR; TCRdb keeps only in-frame clonotypes and omits some of them. The sample carries under 95,000 clones, 94% recorded once. Sample: PBMCs. The V and J genes are TRBV9 and TRBJ2-7; D perhaps matches TRBD1 (6 bases). The clonotype originates from a woman aged 18-29 years in good health and CMV-seropositive. The CDR3 loop is CASSLPDRRYYEQYF. The CDR3 DNA reads TGTGCCAGCAGCTTACCGGACAGACGGTACTACGAGCAGTACTTC.